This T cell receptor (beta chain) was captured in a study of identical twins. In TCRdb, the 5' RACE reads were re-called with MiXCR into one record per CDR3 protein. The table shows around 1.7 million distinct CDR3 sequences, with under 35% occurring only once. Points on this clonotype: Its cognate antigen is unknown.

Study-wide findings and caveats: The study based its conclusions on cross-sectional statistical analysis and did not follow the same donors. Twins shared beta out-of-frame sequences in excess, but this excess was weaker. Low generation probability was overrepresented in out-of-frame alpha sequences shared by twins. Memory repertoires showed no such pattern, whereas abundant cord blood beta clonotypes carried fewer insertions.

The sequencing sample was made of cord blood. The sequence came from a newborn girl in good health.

The CDR3 sequence is CSATRTGVGYGYTF. CDR3 nucleotide sequence: TGCAGTGCTACCCGGACAGGGGTGGGGTATGGCTACACCTTC. V is TRBV20-1 and J is TRBJ1-2; 9 bases match TRBD1. V shed 4 bases, J shed 5 bases, and the junction held 8 bases outside the gene matches. CDR1 and CDR2 (germline): DFQATT, SNEGSKA (reference sequence). The CDR3 spans 14 residues.